The clone carrying this T cell receptor beta chain was observed a few times. Profiling relied on immunoSEQ multiplex PCR, and the TCRdb table lists in-frame clones only, not all of them. This table has about 50,000 clones, 92% appearing once. The CDR3 runs 15 residues. V was shortened by 3 bases and J by 4 bases, with 12 bases between the two germline ends. CDR1 is MGHRA and CDR2 is YSYEKL in the germline V gene. This entry is derived from a study of technical replicates of blood from a handful of donors. Sequenced: PBMCs. The chain joins TRBV4-1 to TRBJ2-2, with a weak D call TRBD1 (6 bases). The clonotype was recovered from a human donor in good health. Some clones in this sample may be carry-over from other donors' samples. The CDR3: CASSHRDIFTGELFF. The CDR3 bases are TGCGCCAGCAGCCACCGGGACATATTCACCGGGGAGCTGTTTTTT.